This T cell receptor beta chain originates from a study of T cells in Graves' hyperthyroidism and ophthalmopathy. Whole-study results and caveats: Most thyroid clonotypes that were expanded above 0.001 also turned up in blood.

It was RNA transcripts that yielded the amplified TCR beta CDR3 regions. Primed by the HTBI set, a first-round RT-PCR was run on the TCR CDR3. Using its own MiXCR run on the multiplex PCR reads, TCRdb lists one record per CDR3 protein. In the table there are under 300,000 distinct CDR3 sequences, approximately 12% of which are singletons. Germline CDR1 is SEHNR and CDR2 is FQNEAQ (reference sequence). The CDR3 length is 15 residues. Trimming pared 4 bases from V and 0 bases from J, leaving 10 bases between. This clonotype was picked up many times. Its antigen is undetermined. Drawn at first hyperthyroidism diagnosis, the blood sample preceded any ophthalmopathy symptoms.

Sequencing was done on a sample of blood. This sequence joins TRBV7-9 and TRBJ1-3; D ambiguous. The sequence was collected from a woman under 40 with Graves' hyperthyroidism that later progressed to Graves' ophthalmopathy. CDR3 region: CASSSSQSSGNTIYF. DNA for the CDR3: TGTGCCAGCAGCTCGTCACAGAGCTCTGGAAACACCATATATTTT.